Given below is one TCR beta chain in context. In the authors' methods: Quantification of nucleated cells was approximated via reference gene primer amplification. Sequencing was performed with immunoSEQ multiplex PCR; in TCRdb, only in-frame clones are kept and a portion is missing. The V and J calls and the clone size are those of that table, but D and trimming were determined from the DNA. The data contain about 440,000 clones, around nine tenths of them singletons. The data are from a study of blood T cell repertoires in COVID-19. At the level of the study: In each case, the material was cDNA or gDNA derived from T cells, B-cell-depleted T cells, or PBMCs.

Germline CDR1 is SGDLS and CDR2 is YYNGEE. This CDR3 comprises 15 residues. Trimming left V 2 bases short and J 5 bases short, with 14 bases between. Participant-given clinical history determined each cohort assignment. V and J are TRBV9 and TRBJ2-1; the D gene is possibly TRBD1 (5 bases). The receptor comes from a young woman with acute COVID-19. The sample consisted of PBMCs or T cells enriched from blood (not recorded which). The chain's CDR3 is CASSVGPGTNNEQFF. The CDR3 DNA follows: TGTGCCAGCAGCGTGGGGCCAGGTACGAACAATGAGCAGTTCTTC.